A selection of T cell receptor beta chains follows, all from one sample in a study of blood T cell repertoires in COVID-19. The repertoire was sequenced with immunoSEQ multiplex PCR; TCRdb's copy has only in-frame clones and lacks some. Of about 140,000 clones listed, more than 80% are singletons. The sequenced sample consisted of peripheral blood. The origin of the receptors is a woman of 80 years or more with acute or convalescent COVID-19. Each CDR3 is given with its conserved first and last residue. D genes are given only for firm matches. Rows may omit the clone size; those that give it use once, few, many or a size class.

>TRBV5-1|NA|TRBJ1-1|NA
TGCGCCAGCAGCTTGGGAGAGATCCGTGAAGCTTTCTTT
CASSLGEIREAFF
>TRBV7-8|NA|TRBJ2-5|NA
TGTGCCAGCAGCTTAAAACCCCCCCCCGGTAGAAGTGGAGAGACCCAGTACTTC
CASSLKPPPGRSGETQYF
>TRBV29-1|NA|TRBJ1-2|NA
TGCAGCGTTGTGGAGCCTAACTATGGCTACACCTTC
CSVVEPNYGYTF
>TRBV5-1|NA|TRBJ1-2|TRBD1
TGCGCCAGCAGCTTGGGTCAGGGGGATGGCTACACCTTC
CASSLGQGDGYTF
>TRBV5-6|NA|TRBJ1-5|TRBD1
TGTGCCAGCAGCTGGAGGCTTGGACAGGGCCCCAATCAGCCCCAGCATTTT
CASSWRLGQGPNQPQHF
>TRBV11-2|once|TRBJ2-1|TRBD1
TGTGCCAGCAGCCCTAGACCGGGACAGGGCGGTGAGCAGTTCTTC
CASSPRPGQGGEQFF
>TRBV7-6|NA|TRBJ2-7|TRBD1
TGTGCCAGCAGCTTACAGCAGGGGGCAAGAGGGGAGCAGTACTTC
CASSLQQGARGEQYF
>TRBV30|NA|TRBJ1-1|NA
TGTGCCTGGAGTCGTGGGGGGGGAAGGACTGAAGCTTTCTTT
CAWSRGGGRTEAFF
>TRBV6-4|NA|TRBJ1-1|TRBD1
TGTGCCAGCCCACAGATAAGGGACAGGGACCCTGAAGCTTTCTTT
CASPQIRDRDPEAFF
>TRBV12-3/TRBV12-4|NA|TRBJ1-6|NA
TGTGCCAGCACCTTTCAACGGGATTCACCCCTCCACTTT
CASTFQRDSPLHF
>TRBV18|NA|TRBJ1-4|NA
TGTGCCAGCTCACCTTTTATTGAGGATGATAATGAAAAACTGTTTTTT
CASSPFIEDDNEKLFF
>TRBV27|NA|TRBJ2-1|TRBD1
TGTGCCAGCAGTTTTTTGGACAGGCGGGACAATGAGCAGTTCTTC
CASSFLDRRDNEQFF
>TRBV19|once|TRBJ1-5|NA
TGTGCCAGTAGTATAAGGGGGGGACAGCCCCAGCATTTT
CASSIRGGQPQHF
>TRBV19|NA|TRBJ2-2|TRBD1
TGTGCCAGTAGCCCACTGGACAGGATTAGAAGCTACACCGGGGAGCTGTTTTTT
CASSPLDRIRSYTGELFF
>TRBV5-1|NA|TRBJ2-7|TRBD1
TGCGCCAGCAGCTTTCAGACAGGGAGAGGATACGAGCAGTACTTC
CASSFQTGRGYEQYF
>TRBV4-1|NA|TRBJ2-5|TRBD2
TGCGCCAGCAGCCAGTTGGGACTAGCGGGGGGGCGAGAGACCCAGTACTTC
CASSQLGLAGGRETQYF
>TRBV7-2|NA|TRBJ2-7|NA
TGTGCCAGCAGCATTTCCATCGCCAGCGACGAGCAGTACTTC
CASSISIASDEQYF
>TRBV6-2/TRBV6-3|NA|TRBJ1-2|TRBD1
TGTGCCAGCAGTTACTCGGGACAGGGGGTTGGCGGCTACACCTTC
CASSYSGQGVGGYTF
>TRBV7-9|NA|TRBJ2-7|NA
TGTGCCAGCAGCCGGGGGTCCTCCTACGAGCAGTACTTC
CASSRGSSYEQYF
>TRBV6-5|once|TRBJ2-7|TRBD1
TGTGCCAGCAGGCAGGGACAGGTGAAATACGAGCAGTACTTC
CASRQGQVKYEQYF
>TRBV30|NA|TRBJ2-6|TRBD2
TGTGCCTGGAGGCGGGCGGGGGGGACCTCGGCCGGGGCCAACGTCCTGACTTTC
CAWRRAGGTSAGANVLTF
>TRBV6-4|NA|TRBJ1-2|NA
TGTGCCAGCAGTGAAGGGGGGGCCACTATCGGCTACACCTTC
CASSEGGATIGYTF
>TRBV9|NA|TRBJ1-3|NA
TGTGCCAGCAGCGTATCCTCATCAGACTTCGGAAACACCATATATTTT
CASSVSSSDFGNTIYF
>TRBV28|NA|TRBJ1-2|NA
TGTGCCAGCCGGGACACCGTCGGTTATGGCTACACCTTC
CASRDTVGYGYTF
>TRBV4-2|NA|TRBJ1-3|NA
TGTGCCAGCAGCCAAGATCCTACAGGGCCCTCTGGAAACACCATATATTTT
CASSQDPTGPSGNTIYF
>TRBV18|NA|TRBJ2-1|NA
TGTGCCAGCTCACCACCCCCGAGAGGTTACAATGAGCAGTTCTTC
CASSPPPRGYNEQFF
>TRBV5-6|NA|TRBJ2-7|TRBD1
TGTGCCAGCAGCCCAACGGGGACAGCCTACGAGCAGTACTTC
CASSPTGTAYEQYF
>TRBV7-8|NA|TRBJ2-5|NA
TGTGCCAGCAGCTCCCGCATGGCGGGTTCCCAAGAGACCCAGTACTTC
CASSSRMAGSQETQYF
>TRBV6-5|NA|TRBJ2-2|NA
TGTGCCAGCAGGCTGGGAGCGAACACCGGGGAGCTGTTTTTT
CASRLGANTGELFF
>TRBV9|NA|TRBJ2-5|TRBD1
TGTGCCAGCAGCACCTGGACAGGGGGAGAGACCCAGTACTTC
CASSTWTGGETQYF
>TRBV29-1|few|TRBJ1-1|NA
TGCAGCGTTACTCCAGGAGGGAACACTGAAGCTTTCTTT
CSVTPGGNTEAFF
>TRBV4-2|NA|TRBJ1-3|TRBD1
TGTGCCAGCAGCCAAGCCGGGACAGGGGGATACTCTGGAAACACCATATATTTT
CASSQAGTGGYSGNTIYF